The 6 T cell receptor beta chains given below trace back to one sample, sequenced in a study of T cell changes during pregnancy in multiple sclerosis. Method: immunoSEQ multiplex PCR; TCRdb's copy keeps in-frame clones and lacks some. Of around 49,000 clones listed, around 95% were seen once; the top ten hold over 4.5%. The starting material was CD8+ T cells from peripheral blood mononuclear cells, obtained in the first trimester of pregnancy. The receptors here all came from a female donor with multiple sclerosis, enrolled in a pregnancy study.

The J gene is TRBJ1-5, the V gene TRBV9; 10 nucleotides agree with TRBD1. Germline CDR1 is SGDLS and CDR2 is YYNGEE. The CDR3 extends over 15 amino acids. V was clipped by 4 bases and J by 4 bases; unmatched bases: 5. The CDR3 protein is CASSPGQGVNQPQHF. CDR3 nucleotide sequence: TGTGCCAGCAGCCCTGGACAGGGGGTTAATCAGCCCCAGCATTTT.

CDR3 amino acids: CASSGQGNTGELFF. The CDR3 bases are TGCGCCAGCAGCGGGCAGGGGAACACCGGGGAGCTGTTTTTT. The rearrangement links TRBV5-1 to TRBJ2-2; possibly TRBD1 for D (5 bases). Germline CDR1 reads SGHRS; CDR2 reads YFSETQ. The CDR3 is 14 amino acids. Trimming took off 4 bases at V and 1 base at J, with 8 bases between the two ends.

The chain's CDR3 is CASSPGTGGTYEQYF. Here the CDR3 DNA reads TGTGCCAGCAGCCCCGGGACAGGGGGCACGTACGAGCAGTACTTC. The chain links TRBV13 to TRBJ2-7; 12 nucleotides match TRBD1. From germline, CDR1 is PRHDT and CDR2 FYEKMQ (reference sequence). V lost 5 bases, J lost 4 bases, and 6 bases stayed unmatched. The CDR3 is 15 amino acids. The variable domain in full, completed from reference TRBV13 and TRBJ2-7, reads AAGVIQSPRHLIKEKRETATLKCYPIPRHDTVYWYQQGPGQDPQFLISFYEKMQSDKGSIPDRFSAQQFSDYHSELNMSSLELGDSALYFCASSPGTGGTYEQYFGPGTRLTVT.

This clone came up once. The CDR3 here is CASSLAGGPPSNTEAFF. The CDR3 nucleotides are TGCGCCAGCAGCTTGGCCGGGGGACCCCCGTCGAACACTGAAGCTTTCTTT. The chain employs TRBV5-1 and TRBJ1-1, with a tentative D call TRBD1 (5 bases). Trimming removed 0 bases from V and 1 base from J, with 16 bases in between. Germline lookup yields CDR1 SGHRS and CDR2 YFSETQ. The CDR3 totals 17 residues. Filled out from reference TRBV5-1 and TRBJ1-1, the complete variable domain reads KAGVTQTPRYLIKTRGQQVTLSCSPISGHRSVSWYQQTPGQGLQFLFEYFSETQRNKGNFPGRFSGRQFSNSRSEMNVSTLELGDSALYLCASSLAGGPPSNTEAFFGQGTRLTVV.

The chain has TRBV2 and TRBJ2-7; D is possibly TRBD2 (6 bases). The germline gives CDR1 SNHLY, CDR2 FYNNEI. CDR3 length: 13 amino acids. The V end lost 8 bases, the J end lost 3 bases, and 14 bases lay between the germline ends. The CDR3 loop reads CASFGGGFYEQYF. CDR3 bases: TGTGCCAGCTTCGGGGGAGGTTTCTACGAGCAGTACTTC. Full variable domain (rest looked up from reference TRBV2 and TRBJ2-7): EPEVTQTPSHQVTQMGQEVILRCVPISNHLYFYWYRQILGQKVEFLVSFYNNEISEKSEIFDDQFSVERPDGSNFTLKIRSTKLEDSAMYFCASFGGGFYEQYFGPGTRLTVT.

This chain links TRBV29-1 with TRBJ1-2, with 8 positions matching TRBD1. CDR3 length: 11 amino acids. The germline gives CDR1 SQVTM, CDR2 ANQGSEA. V was clipped by 0 bases and J by 13 bases; unmatched bases: 4. The CDR3 nucleotides read TGCAGCGTTGAAGAACGACAGGGGCTCACCTTC. Its protein product is CSVEERQGLTF.